This T cell receptor (beta chain) stems from a study of cytomegalovirus exposure and HLA in healthy donors (dated by TCRdb to the late 2010s). Regarding the complete study: According to an earlier analysis of several hundred of the donors, 200 million or so T cells yielded 90 million to 140 million unique TCR beta sequences and less than 300 Gb of sequence data. About 280 gigabases of sequencing data and around 85 million unique TCR sequences made up an early release that covered several hundred HLA-typed donors. Of the approximately 400 genotyped donors, 70% to 90% were placed in the genetic ancestry cluster associated with self-reported Caucasian donors. The study aimed to test whether signatures of past pathogen exposure could be identified by cataloging public T cell receptors. The T cell repertoires of 700 or so subjects were profiled by immunosequencing and related to cytomegalovirus serostatus. Along with the approximately 600-subject first cohort, a separate validation cohort of roughly 110 different subjects was used. To predict cytomegalovirus infection status, the study combined high-throughput TCR immunosequencing, statistical association of individual TCRs with disease status, and machine learning. A later analysis re-examined previously published TCR beta repertoires from about 700 donors and added high-resolution HLA genotyping to investigate patterns of TCR occurrence. Rather than using new phenotypic data, the later analysis identified candidate immune exposures from TCR beta sequences and from how often those sequences occurred across donors. An earlier analysis of approximately 500 of the donors applied high-throughput TCR beta sequencing to assess whether each TCR beta V gene segment acted as functional or pseudogenic. Donor age, sex, ethnicity and CMV serostatus were compiled alongside the repertoire data. A later genetic analysis took genome-wide SNP genotypes for about 55% of the 666 donors and used that subset as a discovery cohort. All discovery cohort repertoires had been generated on a single sequencing platform. HLA typing included class I and class II loci at four-digit resolution. The number of donors typed differed by locus, with 629-630 for A, B, C, DRB1 and DQB1, 522 for DQA1, over 600 for DPA1, and 450 to 480 for DPB1. Five DR-DQ haplotypes were treated as single units for association and clustering because of strong linkage in the cohort. Among roughly 370 genotyped donors of the cohort, an average of approximately 240,000 unique TCR beta nucleotide sequences were sequenced per donor, around a sixth of them non-productive.

This clone was seen a handful of times. Its cognate antigen has yet to be identified. The input lacks base qualities; no much larger clone sits a single base away. The paper as a whole reports these results and caveats: The cohort was sequenced for TCR beta chains only, and without alpha or paired-chain data the features that could be detected were limited. Sequencing depth was assumed to be roughly uniform across donors in the presence/absence analyses, though that assumption may not hold. Across donors, most TCR sequences were observed very rarely, whereas some public TCRs were present in many individuals. In a later genetic analysis, a missense DCLRE1C variant was associated with V-gene and J-gene trimming of TCR beta chains, and the association was replicated in an independent cohort. In a later analysis, most CMV-associated TCR beta chains were found to appear HLA-restricted, with HLA associations seemingly driven largely by CMV exposure. A later analysis associated 16,951 TCR beta sequences with specific HLA alleles at a false discovery rate of 0.05. Several of the top co-occurrence clusters appeared to be linked to parvovirus B19, influenza, CMV and Epstein-Barr virus, according to a later analysis. Because HLA typing was missing for some donors at each locus, association tests included only the typed subset. In vitro tests confirmed that a few of the cytomegalovirus-associated TCR beta chains recognize cytomegalovirus antigens. In both the original and validation cohorts, the classifier was reported to diagnose cytomegalovirus status with high specificity and sensitivity. The study gave a list of 150 to 200 TCR beta chains associated with cytomegalovirus. The 87-base-pair reads could not distinguish some IMGT-functional V segments, including TRBV6-2 and TRBV6-3, so those segments were excluded. Compared with equally common non-associated chains, HLA-associated TCR beta chains in a later analysis were more clonally expanded and had lower generation probabilities. An earlier analysis of approximately 570 of the donors showed that most TCR beta V segments appeared in productive rearrangements either about 90% or about 30% of the time, which broadly matched IMGT annotations. A cluster of highly shared sequence variants was judged likely to be a technical artifact of the sequencing pipeline. CMV serostatus was the only immune exposure information available for the cohort. In a later genetic analysis, fewer N-insertions in productive TCRs were reported among donors in an Asian-associated ancestry cluster than the 666-donor mean. Correlated functional status among segregating V segments might be attributable to linkage disequilibrium, but an unknown experimental factor could not be ruled out. About 17 rarely observed V segments, including chromosome 9 orphons, were excluded from the earlier analysis of several hundred of the donors because counts were too low. A further reported finding was that TCR beta sequences accurately predicted the HLA-A and HLA-B alleles for most subjects in the first cohort. Assigning TCR associations to individual alleles was difficult when HLA alleles, especially DR and DQ, strongly co-occurred. In a later analysis, TCR association rates were found to vary across HLA loci, with the most associated TCRs seen for DRB1 alleles and the fewest for HLA-C alleles. It was suggested by the authors that the approach could potentially be generalized to other disease states and immunological phenotypes.

Unmatched junction bases come to 4, with V trimmed by 6 bases and J by 4 bases. Sequences SNHLY (CDR1) and FYNNEI (CDR2) are obtained from the germline V gene. The CDR3 covers 14 residues, taking in both the cysteine and the phenylalanine. Only CDR3 DNA remains: 42 bases, in frame from the first base. The method behind the library was the immunoSEQ multiplex PCR assay. A mixture of 60 forward primers for TCR Vbeta segments and 13 reverse primers for TCR Jbeta segments was used in the multiplex PCR. The CDR3 region of rearranged TCR beta genes was amplified from genomic DNA by a multiplex PCR assay. The amplified TCR beta libraries were sequenced on the Illumina HiSeq System as 87-base-pair reads. The published analysis was carried out like this. A later analysis counted approximately 76 million unique TCR beta chains across the 500 to 850 repertoires, and 10 million to 12 million of these chains were shared by at least two donors. Raw reads were error-corrected and collapsed into unique sequences with a nearest-neighbor algorithm that merged closely related sequences to remove PCR and sequencing errors. V, D and J gene segments were assigned by aligning CDR3 sequences to IMGT reference sequences. For a sequence to be retained, at least a six-nucleotide match to both a V gene segment and a J gene segment was required. A rearrangement counted as productive if the CDR3 had no stop codons and remained in frame with V and J, and every other rearrangement counted as non-productive. CDR3 was defined by IMGT convention, running from the second conserved V-encoded cysteine to the conserved J-encoded phenylalanine. The earlier analysis of about 500 of the donors excluded sequences that lacked an unambiguous match to a single V gene segment. In an earlier analysis of several hundred of the donors, V segments were called functional above 56.7% productive rearrangements and were called segregating when the between-donor standard deviation exceeded 5%. A statistical classification framework was developed to diagnose cytomegalovirus status using the catalog of TCR beta chain sequences. V and J gene assignment, in a later analysis, came from comparing TCR nucleotide sequences with IMGT/GENE-DB human TR gene sequences. Using the TCRdist pipeline, a later analysis assigned CDR3 sequences along with most-parsimonious VDJ recombination scenarios. In a later analysis, every TCR beta chain was defined by the combination of its CDR3 amino acid sequence and its V-gene family, and reads without a unique V-gene family were dropped. In a later analysis, approximately 640 highly shared, low-generation-probability nucleotide sequences were removed to address suspected cross-contamination and a sequencing artifact. In a later analysis, a clonal expansion index for each public chain was calculated from normalized within-repertoire ranks of inferred template counts. Generation probabilities in a later analysis came from a VDJ recombination model fitted to out-of-frame rearrangements, and those results were checked against IGoR. In a later analysis, TCR-TCR, TCR-HLA and TCR-CMV co-occurrence was scored with hypergeometric tests, and a repertoire-size bias correction was applied to TCR pairs. In a later analysis, false discovery rates were estimated by permuting HLA or CMV assignments 20 times. In a later analysis, co-occurring TCRs were grouped with DBSCAN, and TCRdist sequence similarity was added when clustering was performed within HLA-allele-positive subsets. Co-occurrence clustering excluded repertoires with fewer than 30,000 or more than 120,000 public chains, plus five with anomalous nucleotide sharing. TCRdb took this table from immuneACCESS and kept in-frame rearrangements with V and J called. Such tables lack part of the clones; where checked against another copy, unresolved V genes explain under half of the gap, and the rest is unexplained. The V and J calls and the clone size are those of that table, but D and trimming were determined from the DNA. The sample data list around 160,000 clones, and just over 75% of these were observed just once. Over 0.95% of the sample belongs to the ten largest clones.

The cohort consisted of approximately 670 healthy bone marrow donors. At the time of sampling, all cohort members were nominally healthy, though unrecorded immune exposures were likely present. The donor tested CMV seronegative and was one of the 352 seronegative cohort members. Each donor provided a peripheral blood sample, and peripheral blood mononuclear cells were used for TCR beta sequencing. The Qiagen DNeasy Blood Extraction Kit was used to extract genomic DNA from the blood cell samples. This TCR was recovered from a woman in her thirties or forties in good health and CMV-seronegative. Material: PBMCs. The rearranged chain carries TRBV2 and TRBJ1-4; 8 bases in between match TRBD1. The CDR3 sequence is CASRDRAYNEKLFF. The base sequence is TGTGCCAGCAGGGACAGGGCGTATAATGAAAAACTGTTTTTT. Beyond the CDR3, the reference TRBV2 and TRBJ1-4 genes provide the residues; the full variable domain reads: EPEVTQTPSHQVTQMGQEVILRCVPISNHLYFYWYRQILGQKVEFLVSFYNNEISEKSEIFDDQFSVERPDGSNFTLKIRSTKLEDSAMYFCASRDRAYNEKLFFGSGTQLSVL.